The 6 T cell receptor beta chains below come from one sample, sequenced in a study of blood T cell repertoires in COVID-19. Only in-frame clones appear in the TCRdb table, and some are missing; sequencing was by immunoSEQ multiplex PCR. The sample shows under 200,000 clones, 85% of them seen only once. Material for sequencing was peripheral blood. The receptors stem from a woman in her forties or fifties with COVID-19, enrolled during active disease.

The rearrangement uses TRBV12-5 and TRBJ2-2; the match to TRBD2 covers 9 bases. CDR1 and CDR2 from the germline V gene are LGHNT and FRNRAP. This CDR3 contains 15 residues. V gave up 2 bases and J gave up 7 bases; unmatched junction bases: 5. The CDR3 sequence is CASGLYSGGFGELFF. CDR3 DNA: TGTGCTAGTGGTTTGTATAGCGGGGGCTTCGGGGAGCTGTTTTTT.

V gene TRBV27 combines with J gene TRBJ2-1; 8 nucleotides align to TRBD2. The germline V gene has CDR1 MNHEY and CDR2 SMNVEV (reference sequence). The CDR3 is 17 amino acids. With V trimmed by 4 bases and J by 7 bases, 15 bases remained unmatched. CDR3 nucleotides: TGTGCCAGCAGTTCTTCCGGGACTAGGTCTAACATAAATGAGCAGTTCTTC. It translates to CASSSSGTRSNINEQFF.

The genes are TRBV2 and TRBJ2-5, with D hard to call. The CDR3 sequence is 12 residues long. The germline V gene has CDR1 SNHLY and CDR2 FYNNEI. V was pared by 4 bases and J by 2 bases, with 5 bases between. The CDR3: CASSGQQETQYF. The CDR3 nucleotides read TGTGCCAGCAGTGGGCAGCAAGAGACCCAGTACTTC.

The chain joins TRBV6-2 or TRBV6-3 to TRBJ2-7; D may be TRBD1 (5 bases). Trimming took 2 bases from V and 2 from J, leaving 16 bases between them. This CDR3 is built from 16 residues. The germline V gene encodes CDR1 MNHEY and CDR2 SVGEGT. The CDR3 coding sequence is TGTGCCAGCAGTTACCTGGAGAACCTAGGGGCCTACGAGCAGTACTTC. Its translation: CASSYLENLGAYEQYF.

The rearrangement uses TRBV7-3 and TRBJ2-2; 8 nucleotides align to TRBD1. J lost 0 bases, V lost 4 bases, and 4 bases had no gene match. The CDR3 is 16 residues long. Germline V lookup: CDR1 SGHTA, CDR2 FQGTGA. The CDR3 sequence: CASSYGQGPNTGELFF. The CDR3 bases are TGTGCCAGCAGCTACGGACAGGGTCCGAACACCGGGGAGCTGTTTTTT.

The chain is built from TRBV30 and TRBJ1-6, with 8 bases that match TRBD1. The CDR3 runs to 14 residues. Germline V CDR1 and CDR2: GTSNPN, SVGIG (reference sequence). V was clipped by 3 bases and J by 6 bases; unmatched bases: 4. DNA for the CDR3: TGTGCCTGGAGGACGGACAGGGTTAATTCACCCCTCCACTTT. Amino acids: CAWRTDRVNSPLHF.